This paragraph covers one TCR beta chain sequence. Antigen specificity is unknown. The data stem from a study of cytomegalovirus exposure and HLA in healthy donors. Study observations and caveats: A later analysis by the authors found several of the most significant clusters apparently linked to common viral pathogens. In a later analysis, donors in an Asian-associated ancestry cluster reportedly had fewer N-insertions in productive TCRs than the cohort mean.

Deletions cut 5 bases from V and 5 bases from J, with 5 bases between. The CDR3 is made up of 11 amino acids. Germline V CDR1 and CDR2: WSHSY, SAAADI. The study ran its PCR with 60 Vbeta and 13 Jbeta primers. The method was immunoSEQ multiplex PCR; TCRdb's version includes in-frame clones alone and lacks a portion of them. The sample includes roughly 100,000 clones, 76% of them seen just once. Material for sequencing was PBMCs. The rearrangement links TRBV10-2 to TRBJ2-3; D not resolved. The TCR sequence derives from a woman between 18 and 29 years old in good health and CMV-seropositive. Here the CDR3 reads CASSTRDTQYF. The DNA of the CDR3 is TGCGCCAGCAGTACGAGAGATACGCAGTATTTT.